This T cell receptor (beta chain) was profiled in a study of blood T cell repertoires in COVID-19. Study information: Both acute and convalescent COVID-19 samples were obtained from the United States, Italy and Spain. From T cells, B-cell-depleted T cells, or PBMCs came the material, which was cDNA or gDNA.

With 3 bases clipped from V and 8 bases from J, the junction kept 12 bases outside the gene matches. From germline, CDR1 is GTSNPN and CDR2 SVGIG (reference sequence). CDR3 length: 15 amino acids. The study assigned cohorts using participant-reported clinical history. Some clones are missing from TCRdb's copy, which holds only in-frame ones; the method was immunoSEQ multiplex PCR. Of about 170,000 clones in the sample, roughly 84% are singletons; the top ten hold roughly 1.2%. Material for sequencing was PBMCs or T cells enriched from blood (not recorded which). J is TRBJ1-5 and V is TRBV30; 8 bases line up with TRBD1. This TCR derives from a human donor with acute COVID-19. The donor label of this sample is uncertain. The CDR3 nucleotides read TGTGCCTGGAGCCACCCCCAGGGGGCGATGGAGCCCCAGCATTTT. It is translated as CAWSHPQGAMEPQHF.